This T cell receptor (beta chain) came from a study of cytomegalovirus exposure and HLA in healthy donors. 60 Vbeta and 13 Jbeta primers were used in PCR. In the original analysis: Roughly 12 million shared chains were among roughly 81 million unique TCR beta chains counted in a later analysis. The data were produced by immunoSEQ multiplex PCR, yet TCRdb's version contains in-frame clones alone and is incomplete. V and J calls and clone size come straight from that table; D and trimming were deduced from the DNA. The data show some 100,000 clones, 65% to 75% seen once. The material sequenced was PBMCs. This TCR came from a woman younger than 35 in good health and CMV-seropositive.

CDR3 in DNA: TGTGCCAGCAGCTTAACCCGGGACAGGGAAGAGACCCAGTACTTC. The encoded protein is CASSLTRDREETQYF. The V call is TRBV7-9, the J call TRBJ2-5; 9 bases line up with TRBD1. The V gene's germline CDR1 is SEHNR and CDR2 FQNEAQ (reference sequence). CDR3 size: 15 residues. The trim removed 2 bases at V and 3 bases at J, leaving 4 bases unmatched. Based on the CDR3 plus reference TRBV7-9 and TRBJ2-5, the full variable domain is DTGVSQNPRHKITKRGQNVTFRCDPISEHNRLYWYRQTLGQGPEFLTYFQNEAQLEKSRLLSDRFSAERPKGSFSTLEIQRTEQGDSAMYLCASSLTRDREETQYFGPGTRLLVL.